One and the same sample provided the 27 T cell receptor beta chains below, sequenced in a study of T cells in Graves' hyperthyroidism and ophthalmopathy. Amplified regions were TCR beta CDR3 sequences from RNA transcripts. HTBI primers were employed in a first-round RT-PCR of the TCR CDR3. Via MiXCR, TCRdb re-called the multiplex PCR reads, giving one row per CDR3 protein. The sample lists 600,000 or so distinct CDR3 sequences, around 15% occurring once. Sequencing input: blood. These receptors came from a woman aged 25-40 years with Graves' hyperthyroidism.

In its sample, this clonotype was seen many times. The V and J genes are TRBV11-2 and TRBJ1-2; 8 bases are shared with TRBD1. V lost 2 bases, J lost 4 bases, and 6 bases stayed unmatched. From germline, CDR1 is SGHAT and CDR2 FQNNGV. The CDR3 has 15 amino acids. The CDR3 region is CASSLIGTGPYGYTF. CDR3 nucleotides: TGTGCCAGCAGCTTAATTGGGACAGGACCCTATGGCTACACCTTC.

This chain links TRBV6-1 with TRBJ1-6; D is uncertain. The CDR3 has 16 amino acids. The V gene's germline CDR1 is MNHNS and CDR2 SASEGT. Trimming removed 5 bases at V and 9 bases at J, with 20 bases between. CDR3 in DNA: TGTGCCAGCAGTTATACTCCGATTGGGGAGTTTTCACCCCTCCACTTT. It translates to CASSYTPIGEFSPLHF.

CDR3 nucleotide sequence: TGCAGCGTTGAAATTACGGGAGGGCCCGCCTACGAGCAGTACTTC. Protein product: CSVEITGGPAYEQYF. This chain links TRBV29-1 with TRBJ2-7; 8 bases match TRBD2. With 2 bases clipped from V and 2 bases from J, the junction kept 8 bases outside the gene matches. This CDR3 contains 15 residues. From germline, CDR1 is SQVTM and CDR2 ANQGSEA.

This clonotype was observed at least ten times. This chain joins TRBV20-1 and TRBJ2-1; D perhaps matches TRBD2 (5 bases). The germline V gene encodes CDR1 DFQATT and CDR2 SNEGSKA (reference sequence). CDR3 length: 16 amino acids. Trimming stripped 0 bases from V and 0 bases from J, with 12 bases between. The CDR3, as DNA: TGCAGTGCTAGAGAGGACGGAGGAAGCTCCTACAATGAGCAGTTCTTC. This codes for CSAREDGGSSYNEQFF.

This clonotype appeared a few times. The chain carries TRBV5-5 and TRBJ2-7, with 7 positions matching TRBD1. The CDR3 spans 15 residues. Germline lookup yields CDR1 SGHKS and CDR2 YYEKEE (reference sequence). J gave up 3 bases and V 4 bases, and 10 bases lay outside the gene matches. This chain's CDR3 is CASSLYRDSFYEQYF. For the CDR3, the DNA is TGTGCCAGCAGCCTATACCGGGACAGCTTCTACGAGCAGTACTTC.

This clonotype was observed a few times. J is TRBJ2-1 and V is TRBV20-1; D not certain. CDR1 DFQATT and CDR2 SNEGSKA come from the germline V gene (reference sequence). Between the trimmed V and J ends, which lost 6 bases and 0 bases, there was a span of 15 bases. This CDR3 comprises 15 residues. In DNA, the CDR3 is TGCAGTGCCCCTGGTATCGATAGCTCCTACAATGAGCAGTTCTTC. As protein: CSAPGIDSSYNEQFF.

The rearrangement links TRBV9 to TRBJ2-7, with TRBD2 matching over 8 bases. The CDR3 is made up of 14 amino acids. The trim removed 3 bases at V and 1 base at J, leaving 3 bases unmatched. Germline CDR1 is SGDLS and CDR2 is YYNGEE. The CDR3 DNA sequence: TGTGCCAGCAGCGGTAGCGGGATTTCCTACGAGCAGTACTTC. The encoded protein is CASSGSGISYEQYF.

This clonotype has ten or more counts. V is TRBV30 and J is TRBJ1-5, with D perhaps TRBD1 (5 bases). Germline loops: CDR1 GTSNPN, CDR2 SVGIG (reference sequence). V gave up 7 bases and J gave up 4 bases, with 20 bases separating them. The CDR3 runs 15 residues. The DNA of the CDR3 is TGTGCCTCCACCGGCGGGGGGGGTCCTAATCAGCCCCAGCATTTT. It is translated as CASTGGGGPNQPQHF.

About this clonotype itself: A junction boundary mismatches the germline segment, possibly from a read error. V usage is TRBV3-1 and J usage is TRBJ1-2, with a weak D call TRBD1 (6 bases). CDR1 and CDR2 (germline): LGHDT, YNNKEL (reference sequence). The CDR3 consists of 11 residues. The CDR3 nucleotides read TGTGCCAGCAGCCAGGGCGGACAGTCAGCCTTC. Amino acid sequence: CASSQGGQSAF.

This clonotype has at least ten counts. The chain joins TRBV12-3 or TRBV12-4 to TRBJ1-3, with D perhaps matching TRBD1 (5 bases). The CDR3 spans 14 residues. The ends were cut back, 6 bases at V and 0 bases at J, with 9 bases in the middle. This CDR3 reads CASRTGASGNTIYF. The DNA of the CDR3 is TGTGCCAGCAGAACCGGGGCCTCTGGAAACACCATATATTTT.

V and J are TRBV28 and TRBJ1-4, with D possibly being TRBD1 (5 bases). There are 15 residues in the CDR3. Trimming pared 5 bases from V and 4 bases from J, leaving 14 bases between. Germline CDR1 and CDR2: MDHEN and SYDVKM. The CDR3 coding sequence is TGTGCCAGCAGTCTCCCGACAGAGGTTAATGAAAAACTGTTTTTT. Protein: CASSLPTEVNEKLFF.

This clonotype was counted many times. The chain has TRBV20-1 and TRBJ2-5, with D perhaps matching TRBD1 (5 bases). V lost 3 bases and J lost 1, with 15 bases in between. Per germline, CDR1 DFQATT and CDR2 SNEGSKA (reference sequence). The CDR3 is 15 residues long. The CDR3 protein is CSASQIAGSQETQYF. The CDR3 DNA reads as TGCAGTGCTAGTCAAATCGCAGGGTCCCAAGAGACCCAGTACTTC.

This clonotype was observed many times. This chain joins TRBV6-6 and TRBJ2-1, with TRBD2 matching over 8 bases. The V gene's germline CDR1 is MNHNY and CDR2 SVGAGI (reference sequence). V trimming: 0 bases; J trimming: 7 bases; junction bases outside the gene matches: 14. This CDR3 is 18 amino acids long. CDR3 loop: CASSYSTGLGAPVNEQFF. The DNA of the CDR3 is TGTGCCAGCAGTTACTCGACGGGACTAGGGGCCCCGGTTAATGAGCAGTTCTTC.

The sample holds many counts of this clonotype. The chain is built from TRBV7-8 and TRBJ2-1, with D perhaps TRBD2 (6 bases). The CDR3 consists of 15 residues. The germline CDR1 and CDR2 sequences are SGHVS and FQNEAQ. The ends were cut back, 2 bases at V and 7 bases at J, with 15 bases in the middle. CDR3 sequence reads: CASSLLRPGENEQFF. CDR3 in DNA: TGTGCCAGCAGCTTACTCCGCCCGGGGGAGAATGAGCAGTTCTTC.

This clonotype has a count of ten or more. The chain uses TRBV30 and TRBJ2-7; 8 nucleotides match TRBD2. The CDR3 is made up of 15 amino acids. The germline CDR1 and CDR2 sequences are GTSNPN and SVGIG (reference sequence). V shed 7 bases and J 3 bases; nucleotides not matched to a gene: 14. CDR3 region: CASLPSGTRHYEQYF. The CDR3 nucleotides are TGTGCCTCTCTCCCATCCGGGACTAGGCACTACGAGCAGTACTTC.

The chain joins TRBV14 to TRBJ1-5; 7 positions agree with TRBD1. After removal of 1 base from V and 0 bases from J, the junction contained 6 bases not matched to a gene. Germline V CDR1 and CDR2: SGHDN, FVKESK. The CDR3 has 17 amino acids. CDR3 region: CASSQGGTVYSNQPQHF. In DNA form, the CDR3 reads TGTGCCAGCAGCCAAGGCGGGACAGTATATAGCAATCAGCCCCAGCATTTT.

The chain couples TRBV12-3 or TRBV12-4 to TRBJ2-7; weak D call: TRBD2 (5 bases). V lost 3 bases, J lost 7 bases, and 16 bases lay in between. CDR3 size: 14 residues. CDR3 bases: TGTGCCAGCAGTTTCTCGGACTCATTTGATGAGCAGTACTTC. It specifies CASSFSDSFDEQYF.

A word on this clonotype: The CDR3 does not end in the conserved phenylalanine or tryptophan, so this is likely a read error. The chain has TRBV10-3 and TRBJ1-5; unclear D gene. Germline V gene data show CDR1 as ENHRY and CDR2 as SYGVKD. V was cut by 2 bases and J by 5 bases, with 4 bases left in between. The length of the CDR3 is 12 residues. CDR3 in amino acids: CAISEPHQPQHS. CDR3 nucleotide sequence: TGTGCCATCAGTGAGCCCCATCAGCCCCAGCATTCT.

The CDR3 loop reads CASSLASVSGNTIYF. CDR3 coding DNA: TGTGCCAGCAGCTTAGCTTCGGTTTCTGGAAACACCATATATTTT. The J gene is TRBJ1-3, the V gene TRBV7-9, with no clear D. The length of the CDR3 is 15 residues. Trimming cost V 0 bases and J 1 base, with 7 bases left between them. Germline V CDR1 and CDR2: SEHNR, FQNEAQ (reference sequence).

This rearrangement joins TRBV6-5 to TRBJ2-1, with D hard to call. V lost 2 bases, J lost 8 bases, and 7 bases lay in between. Germline V gene lookup returns CDR1 MNHEY and CDR2 SVGAGI. This CDR3 spans 12 amino acids. CDR3 region: CASSYGNDEQFF. The CDR3 nucleotides read TGTGCCAGCAGTTACGGCAATGATGAGCAGTTCTTC.

This clonotype was seen many times. The chain's CDR3 is CASSKRPGQGANEQFF. The CDR3 DNA reads TGTGCCAGCAGCAAAAGACCGGGACAGGGCGCGAATGAGCAGTTCTTC. J is TRBJ2-1 and V is TRBV3-1, with 9 nucleotides matching TRBD1. This CDR3 is built from 16 residues. Trimming removed 5 bases from V and 7 bases from J; junction bases left unmatched: 12. Per germline, CDR1 LGHDT and CDR2 YNNKEL (reference sequence).

The chain is built from TRBV10-3 and TRBJ2-7; 8 nucleotides match TRBD1. V shed 2 bases and J 3 bases; nucleotides not matched to a gene: 3. This CDR3 is 14 amino acids long. Looked up from germline, CDR1 is ENHRY and CDR2 is SYGVKD. This CDR3 is CAISEGGTGYEQYF. The DNA for the CDR3 is TGTGCCATCAGTGAGGGTGGGACAGGCTACGAGCAGTACTTC.

The sample holds many counts of this clonotype. The CDR3 DNA follows: TGTGCCAGCTCACCACCCGGGACGATTTACGAGCAGTACTTC. Protein product: CASSPPGTIYEQYF. This chain links TRBV18 with TRBJ2-7; TRBD1 or TRBD2 may be the D gene (5 bases each). Trimming shortened V by 0 bases and J by 4 bases, and 10 bases separated the two germline ends. Germline CDR1 reads KGHSH; CDR2 reads LQKENI. The CDR3 is 14 amino acids.

This clonotype came up a few times. The chain employs TRBV20-1 and TRBJ1-6; maybe TRBD1 (6 bases). CDR3 length: 18 residues. Trimming cost V 0 bases and J 4 bases, with 19 bases left between them. The germline V gene encodes CDR1 DFQATT and CDR2 SNEGSKA (reference sequence). The CDR3 coding sequence is TGCAGTGCTAGAGACCCGTCCTTAGGCAGGGGATATAATTCACCCCTCCACTTT. Amino acid sequence: CSARDPSLGRGYNSPLHF.

This clonotype was observed many times. This chain connects TRBV20-1 to TRBJ2-4, with 10 bases lining up with TRBD2. The CDR3 consists of 15 residues. Germline CDR1 is DFQATT and CDR2 is SNEGSKA (reference sequence). With 6 bases clipped from V and 9 bases from J, the junction kept 14 bases outside the gene matches. The CDR3 reads CSAHIAASGRPIQYF. In DNA, the CDR3 is TGCAGTGCCCACATTGCGGCTAGCGGGAGACCCATTCAGTACTTC.

This clonotype has at least ten counts. The J gene is TRBJ1-2, the V gene TRBV27; tentative D call: TRBD1 (5 bases). Per germline, CDR1 MNHEY and CDR2 SMNVEV (reference sequence). With 4 bases removed from V and 7 bases from J, the gap between germline ends came to 13 bases. This CDR3 is 13 amino acids long. The CDR3 loop reads CASSSGGRFGYTF. CDR3 nucleotides: TGTGCCAGCAGTTCCGGGGGACGATTTGGCTACACCTTC.

This clonotype was seen repeatedly, ten times or more. The V and J genes are TRBV7-8 and TRBJ1-2; D perhaps matches TRBD1 (5 bases). Germline values: CDR1 SGHVS, CDR2 FQNEAQ. Trimming left V 6 bases short and J 3 bases short, with 14 bases between. There are 14 residues in the CDR3. The DNA of the CDR3 is TGTGCCAGCAGTCCGACAGTCCTAGACTATGGCTACACCTTC. This codes for CASSPTVLDYGYTF.